This T cell receptor (beta chain) was identified during a study of CD8 T cells in ankylosing spondylitis. Study-wide results and limits: Reportedly, significant enrichment of disease-linked clones occurred in matched ankylosing spondylitis synovial fluid. Disease-associated clones were CD8+ and fairly uncommon in peripheral blood. A TCR beta motif made of 7 to 9 highly homologous variants seemed typical of ankylosing spondylitis blood.

The authors made TCR beta libraries by quantitative 5'-RACE with molecular barcodes. TCRdb redid the calling of the 5' RACE reads with MiXCR, one entry per CDR3 protein. This table has roughly 250,000 distinct CDR3 sequences, about 9.1% appearing once. The length of the CDR3 is 17 residues. Germline V gene data show CDR1 as SGHRS and CDR2 as YFSETQ. V lost 6 bases and J lost 1, with 21 bases in between. This clonotype was detected ten times or more. Antigen unknown. The receptor was derived from a male donor with ankylosing spondylitis or in good health (not recorded which). The sequenced material came from blood, either unsorted or a sorted T cell fraction (not recorded which). The V call is TRBV5-1, the J call TRBJ2-3, with D maybe TRBD2 (5 bases). Written as DNA, the CDR3 is TGCGCCAGCAATCCCTCCCCCGCTAGCCACGGCACAGATACGCAGTATTTT. This gives the protein CASNPSPASHGTDTQYF.